The sequence of this T cell receptor beta chain was determined in a study of blood T cells in healthy people across ages. Points from the study as a whole: When one million T cells were used, diversity estimates were thought to be underestimates. Long-lived and aged donors differed, with more naive CD4+ cells and higher diversity in the long-lived.

The authors ran a second PCR of 7 to 11 cycles using a sample-barcoded 5' primer and a J-beta primer mix. TCRdb independently ran MiXCR on the 5' RACE reads; one entry per CDR3 protein. The table has about 780,000 distinct CDR3 sequences, around 25% seen once. This clonotype was detected a few times. The antigen is unknown. Donor samples were obtained from healthy Caucasian individuals from Russia, aged about 6 to 95. Germline-derived CDR1 and CDR2 are DFQATT and SNEGSKA (reference sequence). The CDR3 has 12 amino acids. V trimming: 3 bases; J trimming: 5 bases; junction bases outside the gene matches: 3. The same specimen was also included in a second study, on T cells of mothers and their children. That paper adds: Barcodes for each sample and 2-4 random nucleotides were added by the M1S primer used in the second PCR.

The chain uses TRBV20-1 and TRBJ1-2; 7 bases agree with TRBD1. This TCR was recovered from a boy between 10 and 17 years old in good health. Sequenced: blood. CDR3 amino acids: CSARWGQYGYTF. CDR3 DNA sequence: TGCAGTGCTAGGTGGGGACAGTATGGCTACACCTTC.